Below, one T cell receptor beta chain is given with its context. Its antigen is currently unknown. Every bit of the isolated RNA underwent reverse transcription, so sequencing read expressed TCRB transcripts. Profiling relied on immunoSEQ multiplex PCR, and the TCRdb table lists in-frame clones only, not all of them. The sample yields roughly 450,000 clones, approximately 10% seen once. CD45RO/CCR7/CD25/CD127/CD95/CD27 separated CD4+ naive, central memory, regulatory and stem cell-like memory cells by sorting. The source of the sample is a study of beta chain features in type 1 diabetes. Study-level points and caveats: VDJ junctions in type 1 diabetes patients carried more deletions and fewer insertions. Type 1 diabetes patients had TCRB CDR3s that were shorter (moderately but significantly so) in all four CD4+ subsets.

The sequencing sample was made of naive CD4+ T cells from blood. The receptor was derived from a woman between 18 and 29 years old in good health.

The DNA of the CDR3 is TGTGCCAGCAGCGCCCGGGACAGGGGCGGCTATGGCTACACCTTC. Translated, it gives CASSARDRGGYGYTF. The rearrangement links TRBV7-2 to TRBJ1-2; 10 positions match TRBD1. The CDR3 is made up of 15 amino acids. Trimming took 5 bases from V and 4 from J; bases not matched to a gene: 7. CDR1 and CDR2 (germline): SGHTA, FQGNSA. Looking up the rest from reference TRBV7-2 and TRBJ1-2 gives the full variable domain: GAGVSQSPSNKVTEKGKDVELRCDPISGHTALYWYRQSLGQGLEFLIYFQGNSAPDKSGLPSDRFSAERTGGSVSTLTIQRTQQEDSAVYLCASSARDRGGYGYTFGSGTRLTVV.